A single sample is the source of the 12 T cell receptor beta chains below, sequenced in a study of memory CD4+ T cells and cytomegalovirus serostatus. The sort gate was single viable CD3+CD4+CD8-CD45RO+ cells for memory CD4+ T cells. Data came from immunoSEQ multiplex PCR; TCRdb stores just in-frame clones and leaves some out. Here the sample spans about 50,000 clones, around 80% being singletons. Specimen: memory CD4+ T cells from blood. The receptor source for this set is an adult in good health and CMV-seronegative.

V is TRBV7-3 and J is TRBJ2-2; D gene uncertain. CDR1 SGHTA and CDR2 FQGTGA come from the germline V gene. V was trimmed by 5 bases and J by 5 bases, leaving 24 bases between them. This CDR3 has 18 amino acids. The CDR3 DNA reads TGTGCCAGCAGCCCCTTCCCCCTTCTCCAGCGAGGAACCGGGGAGCTGTTTTTT. It translates to CASSPFPLLQRGTGELFF.

The chain combines TRBV2 with TRBJ2-3; 10 bases align to TRBD2. The trim removed 6 bases at V and 8 bases at J, leaving 8 bases unmatched. Germline V gene sequence: CDR1 SNHLY, CDR2 FYNNEI. CDR3 size: 14 residues. The CDR3 here is CASSGGLALSTQYF. The CDR3, as DNA: TGTGCCAGCAGCGGGGGACTAGCGCTGAGTACGCAGTATTTT.

The rearrangement joins TRBV19 to TRBJ1-2, with 7 bases that match TRBD1. CDR1 is LNHDA and CDR2 is SQIVND in the germline V gene (reference sequence). The CDR3 sequence is 14 residues long. Trimming at V came to 9 bases and at J to 3 bases, leaving 10 bases not matched to a gene. CDR3 amino acids: CASWGRGVYYGYTF. The CDR3 coding sequence is TGTGCCAGCTGGGGCAGGGGGGTATACTATGGCTACACCTTC. Full variable domain (missing parts from reference TRBV19 and TRBJ1-2): DGGITQSPKYLFRKEGQNVTLSCEQNLNHDAMYWYRQDPGQGLRLIYYSQIVNDFQKGDIAEGYSVSREKKESFPLTVTSAQKNPTAFYLCASWGRGVYYGYTFGSGTRLTVV.

The V and J genes are TRBV30 and TRBJ2-7; D unclear. The V and J ends lost 1 base and 4 bases respectively, with 5 bases between them. Germline V gene lookup returns CDR1 GTSNPN and CDR2 SVGIG (reference sequence). The CDR3 spans 11 residues. CDR3 nucleotides: TGTGCCTGGAGTGAAATTTACGAGCAGTACTTC. As protein: CAWSEIYEQYF.

The chain employs TRBV6-5 and TRBJ2-7; D could derive from TRBD1 or TRBD2 (5 bases each). CDR1 is MNHEY, CDR2 SVGAGI, per germline. V was clipped by 4 bases and J by 5 bases, with 9 bases between them. The CDR3 is 12 residues long. CDR3 in amino acids: CASSSRGHEQYF. CDR3 sequence (DNA): TGTGCCAGCAGTTCGAGGGGTCACGAGCAGTACTTC.

The chain joins TRBV18 to TRBJ2-2; either TRBD1 or TRBD2 may fit D (6 bases each). CDR3 size: 14 residues. The germline V gene has CDR1 KGHSH and CDR2 LQKENI. V shed 4 bases and J shed 5 bases, with 11 bases lying between them. The CDR3 DNA reads as TGTGCCAGCTCACGAAAAGGGGGGACCGGGGAGCTGTTTTTT. It encodes CASSRKGGTGELFF.

This clone occurred a few times. The rearrangement links TRBV7-8 to TRBJ1-5, with TRBD1 matching 9 bases. CDR1 and CDR2 (germline): SGHVS, FQNEAQ. The CDR3 sequence is 16 residues long. V lost 3 bases to trimming and J lost 4 bases; unmatched junction nucleotides: 7. The CDR3 spells CASSLLPDRGNQPQHF. In DNA, the CDR3 is TGTGCCAGCAGCTTGTTACCGGACAGGGGAAATCAGCCCCAGCATTTT.

This clone appeared once. The V gene is TRBV5-4, the J gene TRBJ2-3; D gene unclear. Germline V gene data show CDR1 as SGHNT and CDR2 as YYREEE (reference sequence). Trimming cost V 5 bases and J 4 bases, with 14 bases left between them. This CDR3 region has 14 residues. CDR3 nucleotide sequence: TGTGCCAGCAGTCTTGGTCGAAGTTCAGATACGCAGTATTTT. This codes for CASSLGRSSDTQYF. The full variable domain, with the rest looked up from reference TRBV5-4 and TRBJ2-3, is ETGVTQSPTHLIKTRGQQVTLRCSSQSGHNTVSWYQQALGQGPQFIFQYYREEENGRGNFPPRFSGLQFPNYSSELNVNALELDDSALYLCASSLGRSSDTQYFGPGTRLTVL.

V is TRBV28 and J is TRBJ1-2; TRBD1 might be the D (6 bases). The CDR3 runs to 14 residues. The germline V gene encodes CDR1 MDHEN and CDR2 SYDVKM. V was cut by 5 bases and J by 4 bases, with 14 bases left in between. CDR3 amino acids: CASSLRGSFYGYTF. The CDR3 nucleotides are TGTGCCAGCAGTCTAAGGGGGTCCTTCTATGGCTACACCTTC.

In DNA, the CDR3 is TGTGCCATCAGCGGACAGATGAACACTGAAGCTTTCTTT. Its translation: CAISGQMNTEAFF. The chain has TRBV10-3 and TRBJ1-1, with D tentatively TRBD1 (6 bases). CDR1 and CDR2 from the germline V gene are ENHRY and SYGVKD. CDR3 length equals 13 residues. The ends were cut back, 6 bases at V and 0 bases at J, with 8 bases in the middle.

V is TRBV5-6 and J is TRBJ2-5; 11 nucleotides agree with TRBD2. J was trimmed by 3 bases and V by 4 bases; bases with no gene match: 11. CDR1 and CDR2 (germline): SGHDT, YYEEEE. The CDR3 is 17 amino acids. In nucleotides, the CDR3 is TGTGCCAGCAGCAGTACTATAGCGGGAGGGCGGAAAGAGACCCAGTACTTC. Protein sequence: CASSSTIAGGRKETQYF. The full variable domain, rest sourced from reference TRBV5-6 and TRBJ2-5, is DAGVTQSPTHLIKTRGQQVTLRCSPKSGHDTVSWYQQALGQGPQFIFQYYEEEERQRGNFPDRFSGHQFPNYSSELNVNALLLGDSALYLCASSSTIAGGRKETQYFGPGTRLLVL.

The chain couples TRBV10-3 to TRBJ2-5, with a weak D call TRBD2 (6 bases). The CDR3 has 14 residues. The V gene lost 2 bases and the J gene lost 5 bases, with 12 bases spanning the gap. Germline CDR1 ENHRY, CDR2 SYGVKD. The CDR3 nucleotides are TGTGCCATCAGTGAGGGGGGGACGGACGAGACCCAGTACTTC. Translation: CAISEGGTDETQYF.